This T cell receptor beta chain was retrieved from a study of shared clonotypes between healthy human individuals. The assay was immunoSEQ multiplex PCR, and TCRdb's table has in-frame clones only and misses some. The sample records roughly 2 million clones, about 95% being singletons. Germline values: CDR1 SQVTM, CDR2 ANQGSEA. The CDR3 has 12 residues. Deletions cut 3 bases from V and 4 bases from J, with 10 bases between. Source material: naive CD4+ T cells sorted from blood. Subset: CD45RA+ positively selected. This chain connects TRBV29-1 to TRBJ2-7; D uncertain. The sequence was collected from a man between 18 and 35 years old in good health. The CDR3 loop reads CSVESLGYEQYF. The CDR3 coding sequence is TGCAGCGTTGAGTCCCTGGGGTACGAGCAGTACTTC.